The sequence of this TCR beta chain was determined in a study of early T cells in non-severe SARS-CoV-2 infection. Study conclusions and caveats: Sequences matched to VDJdb favored anti-spike CD8 responses, while private and CD4 specificities were missed.

Researchers tagged individual cDNA molecules with unique molecular identifiers. TCRdb ran MiXCR on the 5' RACE reads and lists one entry per CDR3 protein. Of about 42,000 distinct CDR3 sequences listed, 5% to 6.5% are singletons. This clonotype was found a few times. Its specificity is not known. This CDR3 spans 14 amino acids. The V gene lost 1 base and the J gene lost 5 bases, with 12 bases spanning the gap. The germline gives CDR1 SGHRS, CDR2 YFSETQ. The chain links TRBV5-1 to TRBJ2-5, with TRBD2 as a possible D gene (5 bases). Sequencing was performed on whole blood, taken at baseline. This clonotype was obtained from an adult who was a healthcare worker with PCR-confirmed SARS-CoV-2 infection or an uninfected control (not recorded which). CDR3 region: CASSLRGRPETQYF. CDR3 in DNA: TGCGCCAGCAGCTTGAGAGGGCGGCCCGAGACCCAGTACTTC. The variable domain in full, with the rest retrieved from reference TRBV5-1 and TRBJ2-5, is KAGVTQTPRYLIKTRGQQVTLSCSPISGHRSVSWYQQTPGQGLQFLFEYFSETQRNKGNFPGRFSGRQFSNSRSEMNVSTLELGDSALYLCASSLRGRPETQYFGPGTRLLVL.